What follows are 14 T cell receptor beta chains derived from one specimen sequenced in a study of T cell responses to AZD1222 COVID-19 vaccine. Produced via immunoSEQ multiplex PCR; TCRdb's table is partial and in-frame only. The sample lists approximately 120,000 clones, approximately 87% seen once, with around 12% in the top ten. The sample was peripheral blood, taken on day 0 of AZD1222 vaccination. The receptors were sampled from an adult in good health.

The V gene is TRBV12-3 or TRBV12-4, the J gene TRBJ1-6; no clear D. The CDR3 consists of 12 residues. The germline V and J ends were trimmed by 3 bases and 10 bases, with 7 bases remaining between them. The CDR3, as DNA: TGTGCCAGCAGTTTTGAGTACTCACCCCTCCACTTT. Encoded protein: CASSFEYSPLHF.

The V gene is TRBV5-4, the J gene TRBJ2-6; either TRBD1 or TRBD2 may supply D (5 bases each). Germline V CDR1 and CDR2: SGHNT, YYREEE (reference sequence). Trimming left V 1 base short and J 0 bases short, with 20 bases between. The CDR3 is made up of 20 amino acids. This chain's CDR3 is CASSLLSGGRGSSGANVLTF. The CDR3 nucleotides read TGTGCCAGCAGCTTGTTGAGTGGGGGACGGGGTTCCTCTGGGGCCAACGTCCTGACTTTC.

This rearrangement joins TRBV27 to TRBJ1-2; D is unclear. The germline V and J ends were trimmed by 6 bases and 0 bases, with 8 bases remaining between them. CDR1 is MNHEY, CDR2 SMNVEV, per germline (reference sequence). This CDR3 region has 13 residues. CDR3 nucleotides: TGTGCCAGCAGGCTAGGGTCTAACTATGGCTACACCTTC. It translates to CASRLGSNYGYTF.

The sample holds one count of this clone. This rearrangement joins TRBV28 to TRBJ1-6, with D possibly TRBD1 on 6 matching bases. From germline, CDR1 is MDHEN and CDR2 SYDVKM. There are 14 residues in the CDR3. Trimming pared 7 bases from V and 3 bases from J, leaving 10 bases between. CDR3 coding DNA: TGTGCCAGCACAGGACAGCTCTATAATTCACCCCTCCACTTT. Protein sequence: CASTGQLYNSPLHF.

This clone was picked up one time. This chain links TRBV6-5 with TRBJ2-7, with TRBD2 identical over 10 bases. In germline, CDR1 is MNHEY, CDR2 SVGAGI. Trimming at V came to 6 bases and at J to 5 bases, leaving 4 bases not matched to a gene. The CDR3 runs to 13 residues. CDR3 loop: CASRASGSDEQYF. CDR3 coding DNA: TGTGCCAGCAGGGCTAGCGGGAGCGACGAGCAGTACTTC.

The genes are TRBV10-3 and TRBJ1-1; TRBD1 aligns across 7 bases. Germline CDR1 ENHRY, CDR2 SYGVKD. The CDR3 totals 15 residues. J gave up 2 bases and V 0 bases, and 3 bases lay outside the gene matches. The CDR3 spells CAISESRQGNTEAFF. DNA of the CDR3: TGTGCCATCAGTGAGTCTAGACAGGGAAACACTGAAGCTTTCTTT.

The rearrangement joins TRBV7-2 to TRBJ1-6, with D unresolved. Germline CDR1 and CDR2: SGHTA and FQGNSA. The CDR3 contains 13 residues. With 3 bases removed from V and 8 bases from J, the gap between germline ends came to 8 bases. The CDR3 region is CASSFEQYSPLHF. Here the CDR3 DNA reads TGTGCCAGCAGCTTTGAGCAGTATTCACCCCTCCACTTT.

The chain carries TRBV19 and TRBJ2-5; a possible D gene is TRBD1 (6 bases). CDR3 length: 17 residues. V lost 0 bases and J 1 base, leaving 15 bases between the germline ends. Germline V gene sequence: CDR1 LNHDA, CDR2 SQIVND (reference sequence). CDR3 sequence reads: CASSIDLGRGGQETQYF. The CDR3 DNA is TGTGCCAGTAGTATAGACTTGGGTCGAGGGGGCCAAGAGACCCAGTACTTC.

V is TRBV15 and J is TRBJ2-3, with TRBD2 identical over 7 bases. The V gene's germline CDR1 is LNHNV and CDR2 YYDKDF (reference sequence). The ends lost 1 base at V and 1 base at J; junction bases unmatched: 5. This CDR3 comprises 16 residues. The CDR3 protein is CATSRVVGGGTDTQYF. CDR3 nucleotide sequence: TGTGCCACCAGCAGAGTCGTGGGAGGGGGCACAGATACGCAGTATTTT.

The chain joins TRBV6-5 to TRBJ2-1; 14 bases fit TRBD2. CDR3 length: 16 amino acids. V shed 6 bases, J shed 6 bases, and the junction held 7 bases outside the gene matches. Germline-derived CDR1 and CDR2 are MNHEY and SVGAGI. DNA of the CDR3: TGTGCCAGCAGCTACGAGACTAGCGGGAGGGCCAATGAGCAGTTCTTC. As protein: CASSYETSGRANEQFF.

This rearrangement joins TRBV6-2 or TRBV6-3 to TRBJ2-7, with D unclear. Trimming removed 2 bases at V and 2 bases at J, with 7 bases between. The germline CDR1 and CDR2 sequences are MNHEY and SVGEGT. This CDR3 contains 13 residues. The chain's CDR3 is CASSYAPAYEQYF. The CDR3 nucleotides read TGTGCCAGCAGTTACGCCCCAGCCTACGAGCAGTACTTC.

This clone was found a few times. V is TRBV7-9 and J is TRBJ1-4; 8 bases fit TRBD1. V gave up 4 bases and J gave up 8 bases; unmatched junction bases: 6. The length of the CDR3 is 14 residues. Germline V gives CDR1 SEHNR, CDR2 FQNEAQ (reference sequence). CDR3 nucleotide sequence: TGTGCCAGCAGCTCGACAGGGGAAATCGAAAAACTGTTTTTT. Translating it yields CASSSTGEIEKLFF.

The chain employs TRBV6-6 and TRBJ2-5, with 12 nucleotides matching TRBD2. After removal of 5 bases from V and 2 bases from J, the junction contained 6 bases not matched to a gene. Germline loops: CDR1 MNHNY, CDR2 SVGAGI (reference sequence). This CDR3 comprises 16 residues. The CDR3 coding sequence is TGTGCCAGCAGTCGAGGGACTAGCGGGTTGCAAGAGACCCAGTACTTC. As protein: CASSRGTSGLQETQYF.

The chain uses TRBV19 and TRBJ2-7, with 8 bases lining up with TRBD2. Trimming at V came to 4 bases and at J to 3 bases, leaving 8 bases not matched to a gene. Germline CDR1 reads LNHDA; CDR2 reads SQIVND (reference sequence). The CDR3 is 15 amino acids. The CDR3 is CASSNTGRARYEQYF. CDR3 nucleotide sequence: TGTGCCAGTAGTAATACCGGGAGGGCCCGCTACGAGCAGTACTTC.